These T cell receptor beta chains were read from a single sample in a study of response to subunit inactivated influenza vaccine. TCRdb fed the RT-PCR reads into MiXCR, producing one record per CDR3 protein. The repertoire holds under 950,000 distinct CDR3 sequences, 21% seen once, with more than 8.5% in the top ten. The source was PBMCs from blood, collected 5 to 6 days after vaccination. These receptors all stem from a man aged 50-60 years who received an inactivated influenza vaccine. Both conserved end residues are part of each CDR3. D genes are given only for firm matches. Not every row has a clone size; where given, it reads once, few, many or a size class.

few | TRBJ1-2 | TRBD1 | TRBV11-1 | TGTGCCAGCAGCCCCCTGGGGAGCAGGGGGCTGGGGTCCGTCTATGGCTACACCTTC | CASSPLGSRGLGSVYGYTF
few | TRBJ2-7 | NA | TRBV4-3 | TGCGCCAGCAGCATGTTCCTCGGACCCGAGCAGTACTTC | CASSMFLGPEQYF
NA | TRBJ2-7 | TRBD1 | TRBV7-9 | TGTGCCAGCAGTCCCCCCACTGGACAGGCCACCTACGAGCAGTACTTC | CASSPPTGQATYEQYF
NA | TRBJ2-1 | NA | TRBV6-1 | TGTGCCAGCAGTCTGGACTTAGGGGTCGTGGAGCAGTTCTTC | CASSLDLGVVEQFF
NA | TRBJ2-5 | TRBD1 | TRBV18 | TGTGCCAGCTCAGCTCAACAGGGGCAAGAGACCCAGTACTTC | CASSAQQGQETQYF
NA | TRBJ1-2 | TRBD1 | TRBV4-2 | TGTGCCAGCAGCCCGCGGGACAGGGGTTCGAGCTACACCTTC | CASSPRDRGSSYTF
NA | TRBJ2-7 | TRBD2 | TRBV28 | TGTGCCAGCAGTTCAGCGGGGGGAACCTACGAGCAGTACTTC | CASSSAGGTYEQYF
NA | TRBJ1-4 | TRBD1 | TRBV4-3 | TGCGCCAGCAGCCAAGATTTTCGGAGGGGGCGCAGTGAAAAACTGTTTTTT | CASSQDFRRGRSEKLFF
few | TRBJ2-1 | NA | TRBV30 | TGTGCCTGGAGTGGGGGAAGTAGCGCAAACACTGAGCAGTTCTTC | CAWSGGSSANTEQFF
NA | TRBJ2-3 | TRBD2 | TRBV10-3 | TGTGCCAGCAACTTTGGACTAGATCCCACAGATACGCAGTATTTT | CASNFGLDPTDTQYF
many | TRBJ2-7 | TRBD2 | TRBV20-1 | TGCAGTGCTATTTCTCTAGCGGGAGCTTCCTACGAGCAGTACTTC | CSAISLAGASYEQYF
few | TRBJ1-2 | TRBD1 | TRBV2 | TGTGCCAGCACATTGACAGGGGGCTTCTATGGCTACACCTTC | CASTLTGGFYGYTF
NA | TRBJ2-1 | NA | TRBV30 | TGTGCCTGGGCCCCCGATAATTCGAATGAGCAGTTCTTC | CAWAPDNSNEQFF
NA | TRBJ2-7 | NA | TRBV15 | TGTGCCACCAGCAGAGTTACTGTCCTTATGGCAGGGGTCGAAGAGCAGTACTTC | CATSRVTVLMAGVEEQYF
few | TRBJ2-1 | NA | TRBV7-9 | TGTGCCAGCATTCTCTCGGCGGGGGCCGGAGGGGGGAATGAGCAGTTCTTC | CASILSAGAGGGNEQFF
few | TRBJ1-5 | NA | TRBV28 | TGTGCCAGCTGCGGGGGGCCAAATCAGCCCCAGCATTTT | CASCGGPNQPQHF
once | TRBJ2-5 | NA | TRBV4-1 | TGCGCCAGCAGCCAAGATGGGTCGGGGTTAGGCGAGACCCAGTACTTC | CASSQDGSGLGETQYF
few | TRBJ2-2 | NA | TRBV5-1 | TGCGCCAGCAGCTTGGAGCTGGGGACCGGGGAGCTGTTTTTT | CASSLELGTGELFF
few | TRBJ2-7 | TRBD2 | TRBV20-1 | TGCAGTGCTCCGACTAGCGGGAGATACGAGCAGTACTTC | CSAPTSGRYEQYF
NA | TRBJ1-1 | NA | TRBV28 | TGTGCCAGCAGTTTACTACAAAAAAACACTGAAGCTTTCTTT | CASSLLQKNTEAFF
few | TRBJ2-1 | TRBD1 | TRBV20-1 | TGCAGTGCTAGAGTTGGGACAGGGCCCAATGAGCAGTTCTTC | CSARVGTGPNEQFF
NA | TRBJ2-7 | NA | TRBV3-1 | TGTGCCAGCAGCCAAGGGAACTCCTACGAGCAGTACTTC | CASSQGNSYEQYF
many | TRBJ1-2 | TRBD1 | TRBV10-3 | TGTGCCATCAATGGACAGGGGGGGAAGAACTATGGCTACACCTTC | CAINGQGGKNYGYTF